The count of the clone carrying this T cell receptor beta chain is one. Data came from immunoSEQ multiplex PCR; TCRdb stores just in-frame clones and leaves some out. The sample has 80,000 to 100,000 clones; 95% are singletons. These data belong to a study of technical replicates of blood from a few donors. Germline V gene lookup returns CDR1 SQVTM and CDR2 ANQGSEA. Germline trimming cut 4 bases from V and 1 base from J; bases unmatched to any gene: 2. The CDR3 totals 13 residues. This rearrangement joins TRBV29-1 to TRBJ2-7; 9 bases fit TRBD2. The sequenced sample consisted of T cells isolated from PBMCs. This TCR came from a human donor in good health. The CDR3 protein is CSVGREGSYEQYF. In nucleotides, the CDR3 is TGCAGCGTTGGGCGGGAGGGTTCCTACGAGCAGTACTTC.